The next 10 T cell receptor beta chains were all read from a single sample in a study of CD8+ T cells in alopecia areata. Extracted RNA was reverse transcribed into cDNA, the sequencing template. Sequenced by immunoSEQ multiplex PCR; TCRdb stores in-frame clones only, minus some. The sample carries 130,000 to 150,000 clones, approximately 80% recorded once. Treatment reported: oral pan-JAK inhibitor, 5-10 mg twice daily. Sequencing used CD8+ T cells sorted from blood, obtained at week 4, from a patient treated with tofacitinib. These receptors were collected from a human donor with alopecia areata.

The rearrangement joins TRBV27 to TRBJ2-3; 10 nucleotides align to TRBD2. Unmatched junction bases numbered 6, after V lost 5 bases and J lost 1 base. This CDR3 comprises 16 residues. The germline V gene encodes CDR1 MNHEY and CDR2 SMNVEV (reference sequence). CDR3 in DNA: TGTGCCAGCAGTCCGTACCTAGCGGGGGGCACAGATACGCAGTATTTT. The encoded protein is CASSPYLAGGTDTQYF.

This rearrangement joins TRBV13 to TRBJ1-2, with 9 bases matching TRBD1. The J segment lost 4 bases and the V segment lost 6 bases, leaving 9 bases of the junction unmatched. The CDR3 contains 15 residues. Looked up from germline, CDR1 is PRHDT and CDR2 is FYEKMQ (reference sequence). This CDR3 reads CASSSGTGPFYGYTF. CDR3 coding DNA: TGTGCCAGCAGTTCCGGGACAGGGCCCTTCTATGGCTACACCTTC.

V usage is TRBV7-9 and J usage is TRBJ2-3, with D possibly TRBD2 on 5 matching bases. The germline V and J ends were trimmed by 2 bases and 2 bases, with 14 bases remaining between them. Germline loops: CDR1 SEHNR, CDR2 FQNEAQ (reference sequence). The CDR3 extends over 16 amino acids. CDR3 DNA sequence: TGTGCCAGCAGCTTAAACGAGGGCTTCACCACAGATACGCAGTATTTT. This sequence encodes CASSLNEGFTTDTQYF.

This clone is a singleton in its sample. V and J are TRBV29-1 and TRBJ2-3; 8 bases match TRBD2. The J segment lost 6 bases and the V segment lost 8 bases, leaving 16 bases of the junction unmatched. CDR3 size: 15 residues. Germline loops: CDR1 SQVTM, CDR2 ANQGSEA. CDR3 in amino acids: CSPLVAGSSADTQYF. CDR3 DNA sequence: TGCAGCCCGCTGGTAGCGGGGAGTTCAGCGGATACGCAGTATTTT.

This clone has only one observation. The chain combines TRBV7-6 with TRBJ2-3; 7 bases line up with TRBD2. The J segment lost 1 base and the V segment lost 1 base, leaving 11 bases of the junction unmatched. The CDR3 runs 18 residues. Germline V CDR1 and CDR2: SGHVS, FNYEAQ. The CDR3: CASSLELVAGEGTDTQYF. The CDR3 DNA follows: TGTGCCAGCAGCTTAGAGCTGGTTGCGGGGGAGGGCACAGATACGCAGTATTTT.

The chain combines TRBV13 with TRBJ2-3; 8 bases map to TRBD1. Germline CDR1 and CDR2: PRHDT and FYEKMQ (reference sequence). This CDR3 has 13 amino acids. V gave up 5 bases and J gave up 9 bases; unmatched junction bases: 7. CDR3 coding DNA: TGTGCCAGCAGCATAACCGGGGACAGGACGCAGTATTTT. Translating it yields CASSITGDRTQYF. The whole variable domain, remainder taken from reference TRBV13 and TRBJ2-3, is AAGVIQSPRHLIKEKRETATLKCYPIPRHDTVYWYQQGPGQDPQFLISFYEKMQSDKGSIPDRFSAQQFSDYHSELNMSSLELGDSALYFCASSITGDRTQYFGPGTRLTVL.

This clone was picked up a small number of times. This rearrangement joins TRBV21-1 to TRBJ2-1. TRBV21-1 is labeled a pseudogene. CDR3 length: 16 amino acids. CDR3 residues: CASSKDGTLAHNEQFF. CDR3 coding DNA: TGTGCCAGCAGCAAAGATGGGACCCTAGCCCACAATGAGCAGTTCTTC.

By its share, this clone is medium-sized. This chain uses TRBV7-2 with TRBJ2-1, with 8 bases identical to TRBD1. The CDR3 totals 14 residues. V was pared by 5 bases and J by 6 bases, with 6 bases of the junction left unmatched. Germline CDR1 is SGHTA and CDR2 is FQGNSA. The CDR3 protein is CASSITGTGNEQFF. In DNA form, the CDR3 reads TGTGCCAGCAGCATAACCGGGACAGGCAATGAGCAGTTCTTC.

The chain uses TRBV27 and TRBJ2-5; 10 bases agree with TRBD2. Germline V gene sequence: CDR1 MNHEY, CDR2 SMNVEV (reference sequence). This CDR3 contains 15 residues. J was trimmed by 5 bases and V by 5 bases; bases with no gene match: 8. The CDR3 reads CASSILAGGGETQYF. CDR3 DNA sequence: TGTGCCAGCAGTATCTTAGCGGGGGGCGGGGAGACCCAGTACTTC.

V and J are TRBV6-5 and TRBJ1-5; 10 nucleotides align to TRBD1. Germline values: CDR1 MNHEY, CDR2 SVGAGI. The length of the CDR3 is 15 residues. V gave up 5 bases and J gave up 9 bases; unmatched junction bases: 10. The CDR3 DNA is TGTGCCAGCAGTCTGACAGGGGGCGTCTCGCGGCCCCAGCATTTT. Amino acid sequence: CASSLTGGVSRPQHF.